Listed below are T cell receptor beta chains from one sample, sequenced in a study of naive and memory T cell subsets. A single record per CDR3 protein comes from TCRdb applying MiXCR to the UMI-ligation and nested PCR reads. The sample has about 140,000 distinct CDR3 sequences, 15% to 25% seen once; the top ten hold more than 0.6%. The sample taken for sequencing was naive CD8+ T cells from blood. These receptor sequences come from a human donor in good health. CDR3s include the opening cysteine and the closing phenylalanine or tryptophan. A D gene is named only where the DNA matches it firmly. Clone size is not always given. Where it is, it says once, few, many or a class for expanded clones.

abundance	d_gene	j_gene	v_gene	CDR3aa	CDR3nt
few	.	TRBJ2-1	TRBV7-9	CASSLGGGGANEQFF	TGTGCCAGCAGCTTAGGTGGAGGAGGGGCCAATGAGCAGTTCTTC
.	TRBD2	TRBJ2-1	TRBV29-1	CSVEGTSEFYNEQFF	TGCAGCGTTGAGGGGACTAGCGAATTTTACAATGAGCAGTTCTTC
few	.	TRBJ2-7	TRBV12-3/TRBV12-4	CASSSLLYEQYF	TGTGCCAGCAGTTCCCTATTATACGAGCAGTACTTC
.	.	TRBJ1-5	TRBV27	CASSLYGYNQPQHF	TGTGCCAGCAGTTTATATGGTTATAATCAGCCCCAGCATTTT
.	TRBD2	TRBJ2-1	TRBV27	CASSLRRGGPYNEQFF	TGTGCCAGCAGTTTACGCCGGGGAGGGCCCTACAATGAGCAGTTCTTC
few	TRBD2	TRBJ2-7	TRBV28	CASSLLAGVNDEQYF	TGTGCCAGCAGTTTACTAGCGGGAGTGAATGACGAGCAGTACTTC
many	.	TRBJ2-1	TRBV20-1	CSAIPRDFNEQFF	TGCAGTGCTATACCACGGGATTTCAATGAGCAGTTCTTC
.	TRBD2	TRBJ2-7	TRBV20-1	CSARGRTSGSLGYEQYF	TGCAGTGCTAGAGGACGGACTAGCGGGAGTCTGGGATACGAGCAGTACTTC
few	.	TRBJ1-5	TRBV2	CASSGVYSDLNQPQHF	TGTGCCAGCAGTGGGGTATACTCAGATCTTAATCAGCCCCAGCATTTT
many	TRBD2	TRBJ2-3	TRBV6-5	CASSPSGRAADTQYF	TGTGCCAGCAGCCCAAGCGGGAGGGCCGCAGATACGCAGTATTTT
few	.	TRBJ2-1	TRBV28	CASSLTSRNEQFF	TGTGCCAGCAGTTTAACATCCAGAAATGAGCAGTTCTTC
.	TRBD2	TRBJ2-3	TRBV7-3	CASSPRTSGRGTDTQYF	TGTGCCAGCAGCCCGCGGACTAGCGGGAGAGGCACAGATACGCAGTATTTT
.	.	TRBJ1-2	TRBV7-9	CASSHPRTGDGYTF	TGTGCCAGCAGCCATCCCCGGACGGGAGATGGCTACACCTTC
.	TRBD2	TRBJ2-3	TRBV15	CATSREREGRDTQYF	TGTGCCACCAGCAGGGAGCGGGAGGGCAGAGATACGCAGTATTTT
.	.	TRBJ1-6	TRBV28	CASSLGQGNNSPLHF	TGTGCCAGCAGTTTGGGGCAGGGCAATAATTCACCCCTCCACTTT
few	TRBD2	TRBJ2-7	TRBV7-6	CASSSGTSGSLYEQYF	TGTGCCAGCAGCTCAGGGACTAGCGGAAGCCTCTACGAGCAGTACTTC
.	TRBD1	TRBJ2-1	TRBV6-5	CASSYTPTGTGYNEQFF	TGTGCCAGCAGTTACACCCCAACCGGGACAGGATACAATGAGCAGTTCTTC
.	.	TRBJ2-7	TRBV3-1	CASSQERGPAYEQYF	TGTGCCAGCAGCCAAGAACGCGGGCCCGCCTACGAGCAGTACTTC
.	.	TRBJ2-3	TRBV12-3/TRBV12-4	CASSLQDPGADTQYF	TGTGCCAGCAGCCTTCAGGACCCCGGGGCAGATACGCAGTATTTT